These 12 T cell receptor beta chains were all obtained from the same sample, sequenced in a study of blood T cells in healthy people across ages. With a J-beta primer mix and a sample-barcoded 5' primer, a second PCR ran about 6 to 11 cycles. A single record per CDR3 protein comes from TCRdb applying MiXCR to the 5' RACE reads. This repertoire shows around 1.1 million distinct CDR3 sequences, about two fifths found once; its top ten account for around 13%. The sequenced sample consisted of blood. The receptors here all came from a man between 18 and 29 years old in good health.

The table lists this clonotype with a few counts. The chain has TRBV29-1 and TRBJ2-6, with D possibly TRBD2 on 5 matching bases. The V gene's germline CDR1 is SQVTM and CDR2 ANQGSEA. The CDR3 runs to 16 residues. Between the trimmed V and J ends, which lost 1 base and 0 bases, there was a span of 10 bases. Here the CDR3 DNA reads TGCAGCGTTGAAGCGGGATCCTACTCTGGGGCCAACGTCCTGACTTTC. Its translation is CSVEAGSYSGANVLTF.

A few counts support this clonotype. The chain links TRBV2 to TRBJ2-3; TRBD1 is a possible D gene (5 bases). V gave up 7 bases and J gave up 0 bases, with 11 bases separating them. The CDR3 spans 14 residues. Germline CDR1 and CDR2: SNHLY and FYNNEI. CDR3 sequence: CASKGSVSTDTQYF. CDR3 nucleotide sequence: TGTGCCAGCAAGGGGTCCGTTAGCACAGATACGCAGTATTTT.

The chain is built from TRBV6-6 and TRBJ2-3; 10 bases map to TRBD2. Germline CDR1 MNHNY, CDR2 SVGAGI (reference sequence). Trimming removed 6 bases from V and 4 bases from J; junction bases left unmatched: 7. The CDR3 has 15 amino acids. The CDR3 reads CASRKGGLAPDTQYF. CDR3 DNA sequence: TGTGCCAGCAGAAAGGGGGGACTAGCGCCAGATACGCAGTATTTT.

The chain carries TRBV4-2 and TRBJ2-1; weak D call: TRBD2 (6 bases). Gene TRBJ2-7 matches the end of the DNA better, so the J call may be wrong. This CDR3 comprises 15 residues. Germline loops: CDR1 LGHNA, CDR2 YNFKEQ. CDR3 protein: CASSQPLGGMEEQYF. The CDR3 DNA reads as TGTGCCAGCAGCCAACCTCTCGGGGGAATGGAAGAGCAGTACTTC.

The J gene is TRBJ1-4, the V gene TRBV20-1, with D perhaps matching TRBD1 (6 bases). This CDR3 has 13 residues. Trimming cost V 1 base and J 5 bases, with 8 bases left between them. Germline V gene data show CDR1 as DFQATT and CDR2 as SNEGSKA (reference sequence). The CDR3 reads CSARVGGNEKLFF. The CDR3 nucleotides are TGCAGTGCTAGAGTAGGGGGAAATGAAAAACTGTTTTTT.

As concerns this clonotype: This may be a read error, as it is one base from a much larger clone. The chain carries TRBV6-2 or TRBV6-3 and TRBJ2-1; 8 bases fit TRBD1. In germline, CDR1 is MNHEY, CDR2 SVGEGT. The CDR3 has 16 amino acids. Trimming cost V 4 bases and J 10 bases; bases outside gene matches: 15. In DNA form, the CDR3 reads TGTGCCAGCAGTTTCCGAGGGACAGGAGGGATCTACGAGCAGTTCTTC. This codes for CASSFRGTGGIYEQFF.

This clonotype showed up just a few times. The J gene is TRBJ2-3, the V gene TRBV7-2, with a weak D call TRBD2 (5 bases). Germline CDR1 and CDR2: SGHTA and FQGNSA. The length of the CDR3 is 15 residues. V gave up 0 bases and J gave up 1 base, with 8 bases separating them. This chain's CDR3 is CASSLARAGTDTQYF. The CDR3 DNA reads TGTGCCAGCAGCTTAGCGCGGGCAGGCACAGATACGCAGTATTTT. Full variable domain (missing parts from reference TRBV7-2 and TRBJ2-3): GAGVSQSPSNKVTEKGKDVELRCDPISGHTALYWYRQSLGQGLEFLIYFQGNSAPDKSGLPSDRFSAERTGGSVSTLTIQRTQQEDSAVYLCASSLARAGTDTQYFGPGTRLTVL.

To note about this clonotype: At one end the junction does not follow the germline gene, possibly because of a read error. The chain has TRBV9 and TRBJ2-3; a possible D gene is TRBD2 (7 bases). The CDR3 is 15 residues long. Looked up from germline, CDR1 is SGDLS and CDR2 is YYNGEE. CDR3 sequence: CAGSVGGGGTDTQYF. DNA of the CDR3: TGTGCCGGCAGCGTTGGGGGGGGCGGCACAGATACGCAGTATTTT.

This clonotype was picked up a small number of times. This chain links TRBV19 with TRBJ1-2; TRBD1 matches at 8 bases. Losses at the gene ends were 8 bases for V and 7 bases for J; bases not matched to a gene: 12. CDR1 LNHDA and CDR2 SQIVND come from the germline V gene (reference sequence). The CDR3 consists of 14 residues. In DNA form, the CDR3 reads TGTGCCAGTGACCGTTCACTGACAGGGGCTGGCTACACCTTC. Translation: CASDRSLTGAGYTF.

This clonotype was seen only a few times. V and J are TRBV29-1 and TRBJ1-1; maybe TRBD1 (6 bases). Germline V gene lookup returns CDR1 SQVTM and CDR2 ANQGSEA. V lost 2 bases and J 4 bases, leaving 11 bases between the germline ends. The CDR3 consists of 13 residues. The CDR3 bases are TGCAGCGTTGAAATTGAGGGGGGCACTGAAGCTTTCTTT. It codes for CSVEIEGGTEAFF.

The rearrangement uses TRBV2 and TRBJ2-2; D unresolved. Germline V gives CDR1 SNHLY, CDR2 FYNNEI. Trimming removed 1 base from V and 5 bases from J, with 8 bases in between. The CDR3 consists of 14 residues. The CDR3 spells CASSEDTWTGELFF. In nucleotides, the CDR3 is TGTGCCAGCAGTGAAGATACTTGGACCGGGGAGCTGTTTTTT.

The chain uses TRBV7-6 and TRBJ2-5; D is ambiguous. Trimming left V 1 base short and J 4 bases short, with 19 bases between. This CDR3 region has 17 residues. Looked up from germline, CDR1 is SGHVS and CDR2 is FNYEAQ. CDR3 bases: TGTGCCAGCAGCTTAGTAGGAGCTAGAGTAGTCCGAGAGACCCAGTACTTC. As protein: CASSLVGARVVRETQYF. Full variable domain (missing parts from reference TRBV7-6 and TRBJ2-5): GAGVSQSPRYKVTKRGQDVALRCDPISGHVSLYWYRQALGQGPEFLTYFNYEAQQDKSGLPNDRFSAERPEGSISTLTIQRTEQRDSAMYRCASSLVGARVVRETQYFGPGTRLLVL.